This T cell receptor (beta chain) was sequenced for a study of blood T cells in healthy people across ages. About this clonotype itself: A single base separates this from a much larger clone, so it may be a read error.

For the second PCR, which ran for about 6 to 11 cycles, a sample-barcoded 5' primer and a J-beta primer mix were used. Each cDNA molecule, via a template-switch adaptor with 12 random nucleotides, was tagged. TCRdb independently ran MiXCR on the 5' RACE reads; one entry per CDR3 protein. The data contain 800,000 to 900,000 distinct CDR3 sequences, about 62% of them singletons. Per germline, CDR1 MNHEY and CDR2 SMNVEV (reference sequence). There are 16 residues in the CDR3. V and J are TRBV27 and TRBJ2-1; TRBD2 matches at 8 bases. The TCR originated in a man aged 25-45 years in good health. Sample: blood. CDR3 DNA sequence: TGTACCAGCAGCCCAGTGGCGGGGGGCTCCTACAATGAGCAGTTCTTC. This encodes CTSSPVAGGSYNEQFF.